Listed here is a single T cell receptor (beta chain). It has no known antigen specificity. Base qualities are missing; no much larger clone stands one base away. The receptor library was made with the immunoSEQ multiplex PCR assay. Drawn from immuneACCESS, this table holds only the in-frame rearrangements with V and J called that TCRdb kept. Clones are partly lost; checked studies trace under half to an unresolved V gene and leave the rest unexplained. This sample is represented by more than 75,000 clones; about 79% of them were singletons. 10% to 13% of the sample is taken by the ten largest. Per the germline V gene, KGHSH is the CDR1 and LQKENI is the CDR2. The CDR3, cysteine through phenylalanine, is 16 amino acids long. Of the read, only the CDR3 DNA is kept; its 48 bases are in frame from base 1. V sheds 3 bases and J sheds 5 bases, leaving 17 bases between their ends. This sample was included in a study of control samples from healthy donors and cancer patients (dated by TCRdb to 2020 to 2021).

The chain is assembled from TRBV18 and TRBJ2-1; TRBD1 is possibly the D segment (5 matching bases). The sequenced sample consisted of blood. This receptor was identified in a woman aged 30 to 39 in good health. In nucleotides, the sequence is TGTGCCAGCTCACCCAAAGGGGCTGGCAGGGACAATGAGCAGTTCTTC. The resulting protein is CASSPKGAGRDNEQFF.